Below are 28 T cell receptor beta chains sequenced from a single sample in a study of regulatory T cells in long-lasting Graves disease. The authors built TCR beta libraries using iRepertoire HTBI primers and Arm-PCR of CDR3 regions. MiXCR, applied by TCRdb to the multiplex PCR reads, yields one record per CDR3 protein. The sample lists more than 450,000 distinct CDR3 sequences; around 12% were seen once. Time point reported: newly diagnosed GD, antithyroid drugs for less than 3 months. Extracted PBMC RNA gave rise to the TCR library. The sample was also reused in another study, on T cells in Graves' hyperthyroidism and ophthalmopathy.

This material consisted of peripheral blood mononuclear cells (PBMCs), taken at new diagnosis, from a patient treated with antithyroid drugs. The source of these receptors is a woman between 25 and 40 years old with Graves disease.

The chain carries TRBV4-1 and TRBJ2-3; a weak D match, TRBD1 (6 bases). Trimming removed 2 bases from V and 6 bases from J, with 18 bases in between. The length of the CDR3 is 16 residues. The V gene's germline CDR1 is MGHRA and CDR2 YSYEKL. The DNA for the CDR3 is TGCGCCAGCAGCCAAACTCAGGCCCGACAGGTCGATACGCAGTATTTT. Encoded protein: CASSQTQARQVDTQYF.

Comments on this clonotype: A much larger clonotype is one base distant, so this may be a read error. This chain uses TRBV3-1 with TRBJ2-1; the D gene is possibly TRBD1 (6 bases). Looked up from germline, CDR1 is LGHDT and CDR2 is YNNKEL (reference sequence). The CDR3 extends over 16 amino acids. This CDR3 reads CASSQGGGHSYNEQSF. CDR3 coding DNA: TGTGCCAGCAGCCAAGGAGGGGGACACTCCTACAATGAGCAGTCCTTC.

This clonotype was counted at least ten times. The V call is TRBV18, the J call TRBJ2-6; D not certain. Per the germline V gene, CDR1 is KGHSH and CDR2 is LQKENI. Trimming cost V 6 bases and J 4 bases, with 7 bases left between them. This CDR3 spans 13 amino acids. As DNA, the CDR3 is TGTGCCAGCTCCCCCCCGGGGGCCAACGTCCTGACTTTC. Encoded protein: CASSPPGANVLTF.

J is TRBJ1-1 and V is TRBV5-1, with a weak D call TRBD1 (6 bases). This CDR3 has 16 residues. Germline CDR1 SGHRS, CDR2 YFSETQ. Trimming stripped 2 bases from V and 4 bases from J, with 18 bases between. In DNA, the CDR3 is TGCGCCAGCAGCTTAGGAGGTACAGGGTCAGTCACTGAAGCTTTCTTT. Translation gives CASSLGGTGSVTEAFF.

This clonotype has ten or more counts. V is TRBV24-1 and J is TRBJ2-3; 9 nucleotides align to TRBD1. The J call may be mistaken, given a closer DNA end match to TRBJ2-1. In germline, CDR1 is KGHDR, CDR2 SFDVKD. This CDR3 has 15 residues. CDR3 in DNA: TGTGCCACCAGTGAACCTCGGACAGGGGACAATGAGCAGTTCTTC. It encodes CATSEPRTGDNEQFF.

This clonotype has at least ten counts. The chain uses TRBV27 and TRBJ2-5, with TRBD1 matching 8 bases. V was clipped by 4 bases and J by 0 bases; unmatched bases: 4. Germline V lookup: CDR1 MNHEY, CDR2 SMNVEV (reference sequence). CDR3 length: 15 residues. DNA for the CDR3: TGTGCCAGCAGTTCGCAGACAGGGGACCAAGAGACCCAGTACTTC. Its protein is CASSSQTGDQETQYF.

This clonotype was recorded a few times. This chain links TRBV5-1 with TRBJ1-1; D is perhaps TRBD1 (6 bases). CDR1 and CDR2 (germline): SGHRS, YFSETQ. This CDR3 has 16 amino acids. V was shortened by 7 bases and J by 5 bases, with 24 bases between the two germline ends. In DNA, the CDR3 is TGCGCCAGCGCCCGGGGGGACGGGGGCGGTCGGACTGAAGCTTTCTTT. Its protein product is CASARGDGGGRTEAFF.

This chain links TRBV10-3 with TRBJ2-2, with D tentatively TRBD1 (6 bases). This CDR3 is 16 amino acids long. V dropped 4 bases and J dropped 2 bases, with 14 bases sitting between them. Germline CDR1 reads ENHRY; CDR2 reads SYGVKD. This chain's CDR3 is CAISARQVLNTGELFF. The CDR3 region has the DNA TGTGCCATCAGTGCCCGACAGGTTCTTAACACCGGGGAGCTGTTTTTT.

This clonotype was counted at least ten times. The chain uses TRBV2 and TRBJ1-2, with D perhaps TRBD1 (6 bases). V was trimmed by 8 bases and J by 3 bases, leaving 16 bases between them. Germline loops: CDR1 SNHLY, CDR2 FYNNEI. CDR3 length equals 14 residues. CDR3 sequence reads: CASRSLGQYYGYTF. DNA for the CDR3: TGTGCCAGCCGATCACTCGGACAGTACTATGGCTACACCTTC.

Details on this clonotype: Since no conserved phenylalanine or tryptophan closes the CDR3, a read error is the likely cause. The DNA is left out, because the CDR3 cannot be placed on it with certainty; the CDR3 is given as TCRdb lists it. The V gene is TRBV18, the J gene TRBJ2-1; TRBD1 is the table's D call and was not checked against the DNA. The CDR3 length equals 13 residues, ends included. Per the germline V gene, CDR1 is KGHSH and CDR2 is LQKENI. CDR3 sequence reads: CASSPQPGTGVSS.

This clonotype was picked up a small number of times. The chain recombines TRBV6-5 with TRBJ2-3; 9 bases fit TRBD2. The CDR3 runs to 14 residues. The germline gives CDR1 MNHEY, CDR2 SVGAGI. V lost 4 bases, J lost 4 bases, and 3 bases stayed unmatched. The CDR3 sequence is CASSSREGADTQYF. In DNA, the CDR3 is TGTGCCAGCAGTTCGCGGGAGGGGGCAGATACGCAGTATTTT.

This clonotype was observed a few times. The chain has TRBV6-2 or TRBV6-3 and TRBJ1-1, with D possibly being TRBD1 (6 bases). V shed 7 bases and J shed 1 base, with 16 bases lying between them. Germline V CDR1 and CDR2: MNHEY, SVGEGT. The CDR3 length is 15 residues. CDR3 nucleotide sequence: TGTGCCAGCACTAACGGGGACAATTCGAACACTGAAGCTTTCTTT. Protein sequence: CASTNGDNSNTEAFF.

The V call is TRBV11-3, the J call TRBJ2-5; D is perhaps TRBD2 (5 bases). Deletions cut 5 bases from V and 11 bases from J, with 30 bases between. The CDR3 is 17 amino acids. The germline V gene encodes CDR1 SGHNT and CDR2 YENEEA. DNA for the CDR3: TGTGCCAGCAGCCTCACCTCGAGTCTCCAGGACTTCAATGAGCAGTACTTC. Translating it yields CASSLTSSLQDFNEQYF.

Note on this clonotype: A read error is possible here, since a much larger clone lies one base away. The chain combines TRBV20-1 with TRBJ2-7; D may be TRBD2 (5 bases). CDR3 size: 14 residues. Germline V gene lookup returns CDR1 DFQATT and CDR2 SNEGSKA (reference sequence). The V gene lost 3 bases and the J gene lost 5 bases, with 17 bases spanning the gap. The CDR3 DNA follows: TGCAGTGCTAGCCCCGGGAAATCTCGCCACGAGCAGTACTTC. Its protein product is CSASPGKSRHEQYF.

This clonotype was observed at least ten times. The rearrangement joins TRBV7-9 to TRBJ1-4, with D tentatively TRBD1 (5 bases). Germline V lookup: CDR1 SEHNR, CDR2 FQNEAQ (reference sequence). Trimming removed 11 bases from V and 0 bases from J, with 16 bases in between. The CDR3 runs to 15 residues. The CDR3 is CAGAVEGSTNEKLFF. CDR3 bases: TGTGCCGGGGCCGTGGAGGGTTCAACTAATGAAAAACTGTTTTTT.

This clonotype has only a few counts. The rearrangement uses TRBV29-1 and TRBJ2-4, with D hard to call. Germline CDR1 SQVTM, CDR2 ANQGSEA. With 5 bases removed from V and 0 bases from J, the gap between germline ends came to 11 bases. This CDR3 is built from 14 residues. As DNA, the CDR3 is TGCAGCGTTTTGGAAGGCCTAGCCAAAAACATTCAGTACTTC. This encodes CSVLEGLAKNIQYF. Combining the CDR3 with reference TRBV29-1 and TRBJ2-4 gives the whole variable domain SAVISQKPSRDICQRGTSLTIQCQVDSQVTMMFWYRQQPGQSLTLIATANQGSEATYESGFVIDKFPISRPNLTFSTLTVSNMSPEDSSIYLCSVLEGLAKNIQYFGAGTRLSVL.

This clonotype was counted ten times or more. V is TRBV7-2 and J is TRBJ2-3; 7 nucleotides align to TRBD2. In germline, CDR1 is SGHTA, CDR2 FQGNSA. V shed 3 bases and J 8 bases; nucleotides not matched to a gene: 11. This CDR3 is built from 15 residues. The CDR3 nucleotides read TGTGCCAGCAGCTTTGACGCGGGAGCTTTGAGTACGCAGTATTTT. Translation gives CASSFDAGALSTQYF. Full variable domain (missing parts from reference TRBV7-2 and TRBJ2-3): GAGVSQSPSNKVTEKGKDVELRCDPISGHTALYWYRQSLGQGLEFLIYFQGNSAPDKSGLPSDRFSAERTGGSVSTLTIQRTQQEDSAVYLCASSFDAGALSTQYFGPGTRLTVL.

This clonotype was counted at least ten times. The CDR3 protein is CASSIRGFTEAFF. The CDR3 DNA sequence: TGTGCCAGCAGTATCCGGGGCTTCACTGAAGCTTTCTTT. The chain links TRBV6-1 to TRBJ1-1; a possible D gene is TRBD1 (5 bases). CDR1 is MNHNS, CDR2 SASEGT, per germline. The V and J ends lost 5 bases and 4 bases respectively, with 11 bases between them. CDR3 length: 13 residues.

Concerning this clonotype: A much larger clone sits a single nucleotide away, making a read error possible. The chain combines TRBV6-1 with TRBJ1-1; tentatively, D is TRBD1 (5 bases). The CDR3 runs to 14 residues. The V end lost 3 bases, the J end lost 0 bases, and 8 bases lay between the germline ends. CDR1 is MNHNS, CDR2 SASEGT, per germline. The CDR3 DNA reads as TGTGCCAGCAGTGAGACAGACCTGAACACTGAAGCTTTCTTT. Protein: CASSETDLNTEAFF.

The table lists this clonotype with a few counts. The chain combines TRBV4-1 with TRBJ1-1; unclear D gene. Germline CDR1 MGHRA, CDR2 YSYEKL. The CDR3 runs to 15 residues. Trimming stripped 7 bases from V and 0 bases from J, with 15 bases between. CDR3 in amino acids: CASNSLRGVNTEAFF. DNA for the CDR3: TGCGCCAGCAATAGTCTACGTGGGGTGAACACTGAAGCTTTCTTT.

At least ten counts were recorded for this clonotype. The V call is TRBV18, the J call TRBJ2-7; D possibly corresponds to TRBD2 (6 bases). The germline V and J ends were trimmed by 4 bases and 2 bases, with 18 bases remaining between them. Germline V gene data show CDR1 as KGHSH and CDR2 as LQKENI. This CDR3 has 16 amino acids. DNA of the CDR3: TGTGCCAGCTCACAAATTTTTTCGGGCGGGACCTACGAGCAGTACTTC. It translates to CASSQIFSGGTYEQYF.

This clonotype has just a few counts. The chain recombines TRBV7-2 with TRBJ2-1; no firm D call. This CDR3 region has 16 residues. Trimming stripped 1 base from V and 3 bases from J, with 13 bases between. Per the germline V gene, CDR1 is SGHTA and CDR2 is FQGNSA. In DNA form, the CDR3 reads TGTGCCAGCAGCTTAGGGGTGGGATGGAGCTACAATGAGCAGTTCTTC. Its protein is CASSLGVGWSYNEQFF.

This clonotype was recorded at least ten times. The chain is built from TRBV6-5 and TRBJ2-5; the D is unclear. V was trimmed by 4 bases and J by 5 bases, leaving 17 bases between them. Germline-derived CDR1 and CDR2 are MNHEY and SVGAGI. This CDR3 has 15 amino acids. The CDR3 sequence is CASSLSDALGETQYF. CDR3 nucleotides: TGTGCCAGCAGTTTGTCGGACGCCCTGGGGGAGACCCAGTACTTC.

This clonotype came up many times. This sequence joins TRBV7-2 and TRBJ2-7; D might be TRBD1 or TRBD2, each matching 6 bases. Trimming removed 5 bases at V and 2 bases at J, with 16 bases between. The CDR3 runs 15 residues. The germline gives CDR1 SGHTA, CDR2 FQGNSA. The DNA of the CDR3 is TGTGCCAGCAGCATAGGAGGGGGTTTCCCCTACGAGCAGTACTTC. Its protein is CASSIGGGFPYEQYF.

This clonotype was recorded a few times. V is TRBV2 and J is TRBJ2-2; TRBD2 matches at 7 bases. There are 13 residues in the CDR3. From germline, CDR1 is SNHLY and CDR2 FYNNEI. J lost 8 bases, V lost 7 bases, and 7 bases had no gene match. This CDR3 reads CASKGGSGGELFF. CDR3 DNA: TGTGCCAGCAAAGGCGGGAGTGGGGGGGAGCTGTTTTTT. Full variable domain (rest looked up from reference TRBV2 and TRBJ2-2): EPEVTQTPSHQVTQMGQEVILRCVPISNHLYFYWYRQILGQKVEFLVSFYNNEISEKSEIFDDQFSVERPDGSNFTLKIRSTKLEDSAMYFCASKGGSGGELFFGEGSRLTVL.

This rearrangement joins TRBV10-3 to TRBJ1-5; D gene unclear. There are 15 residues in the CDR3. Per germline, CDR1 ENHRY and CDR2 SYGVKD. The V gene lost 3 bases and the J gene lost 4 bases, with 13 bases spanning the gap. CDR3 sequence (DNA): TGTGCCATCAGTGATCTGGCAGGTCCTAATCAGCCCCAGCATTTT. Encoded protein: CAISDLAGPNQPQHF.

Many counts were recorded for this clonotype. CDR3: CASSPRQGNYGYTF. CDR3 nucleotide sequence: TGTGCCAGCAGTCCCAGACAGGGTAACTATGGCTACACCTTC. The genes are TRBV12-3 or TRBV12-4 and TRBJ1-2; 7 bases are a match to TRBD1. CDR3 size: 14 residues. V was clipped by 5 bases and J by 1 base; unmatched bases: 4.

The sample holds many counts of this clonotype. CDR3 sequence reads: CASRNLAGGFNEQYF. CDR3 bases: TGTGCCAGTAGAAATCTAGCGGGAGGTTTCAACGAGCAGTACTTC. The genes are TRBV19 and TRBJ2-7, with 11 bases identical to TRBD2. Germline loops: CDR1 LNHDA, CDR2 SQIVND (reference sequence). The CDR3 is 15 residues long. Trimming at V came to 6 bases and at J to 5 bases, leaving 9 bases not matched to a gene.